A selection of T cell receptor beta chains follows, all from one sample in a study. TCRdb recomputed calls from the 5' RACE reads with MiXCR, one row per CDR3 protein. The repertoire consists of about 55,000 distinct CDR3 sequences, with around 21% occurring once and the leading ten covering 3.2%. The sequenced sample was tumor-infiltrating Tregs sorted from the breast tumor. These receptors were obtained from a female donor with breast cancer. The conserved cysteine and the conserved F or W are not part of the CDR3 here.

>TRBV5-1
ASSLQQTGTGTEAF
>TRBV5-1
ASSFRGIYGYT
>TRBV29-1
SVGGPGQLEQY
>TRBV5-1
ASSLARPDDTQY
>TRBV7-3
ASSSSPGQGDYEQY
>TRBV5-4
ASSVTGAPGYT
>TRBV12-2
ASRLVGPSYEQY
>TRBV7-3
ASSLAGPLDEQF
>TRBV7-2
ASSGDYRYEQY
>TRBV5-1
ASSSRWDTDTQY
>TRBV9
ASSPRTGTYNEQF
>TRBV5-1
ASSFGSAGGETQY
>TRBV28
ANSSSSTGGAWLRVLYNEQF
>TRBV7-2
ASMTYLADTQY
>TRBV3-1
ASSQATSGSMRTGELF
>TRBV5-1
ASSGGTGYWNTEAF
>TRBV28
ASTPGGRNTGELF
>TRBV29-1
SVMIGTQY
>TRBV5-5
ASSGGTGLAGRASYNEQF
>TRBV9
ASSVGGINEKLF
>TRBV14
ASSRRGGNTIY
>TRBV6-5
ASSYQGSQPQH
>TRBV7-9
ASSLPGLGSGNTIY
>TRBV5-1
ASSLTSGSEYTQY
>TRBV11-2
ASSLVTPNGYT
>TRBV12-3/TRBV12-4
ASSPSSRGSSEQY
>TRBV7-2
ASSLGGRLGNQPQH
>TRBV4-1
ASSQLTSEYEQY
>TRBV5-1
ASSQDRGFNEQF